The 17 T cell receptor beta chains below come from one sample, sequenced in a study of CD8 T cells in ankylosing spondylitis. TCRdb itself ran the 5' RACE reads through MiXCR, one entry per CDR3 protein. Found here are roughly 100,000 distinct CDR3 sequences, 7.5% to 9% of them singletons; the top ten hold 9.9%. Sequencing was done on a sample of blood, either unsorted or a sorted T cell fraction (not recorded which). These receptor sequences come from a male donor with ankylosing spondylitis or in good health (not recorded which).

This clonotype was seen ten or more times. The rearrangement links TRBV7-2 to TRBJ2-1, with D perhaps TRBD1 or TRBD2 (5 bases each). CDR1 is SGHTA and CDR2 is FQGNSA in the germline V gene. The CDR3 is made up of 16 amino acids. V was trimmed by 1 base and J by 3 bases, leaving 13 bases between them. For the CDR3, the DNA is TGTGCCAGCAGCTTAGTAGGGACGGGAAACTACAATGAGCAGTTCTTC. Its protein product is CASSLVGTGNYNEQFF.

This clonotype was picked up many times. CDR3 region: CASSLVAPSGDEQFF. The CDR3, as DNA: TGCGCCAGCAGCTTGGTAGCGCCCTCCGGGGATGAGCAGTTCTTC. The genes are TRBV5-1 and TRBJ2-1, with a tentative D call TRBD2 (5 bases). Between the trimmed V and J ends, which lost 0 bases and 8 bases, there was a span of 15 bases. Per germline, CDR1 SGHRS and CDR2 YFSETQ. There are 15 residues in the CDR3.

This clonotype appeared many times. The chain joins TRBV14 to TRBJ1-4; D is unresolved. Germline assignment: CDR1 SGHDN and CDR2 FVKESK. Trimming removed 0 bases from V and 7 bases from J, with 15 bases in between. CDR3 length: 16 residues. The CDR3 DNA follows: TGTGCCAGCAGCCAAGATCTCCGCGCCACGGGTGAAAAACTGTTTTTT. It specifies CASSQDLRATGEKLFF.

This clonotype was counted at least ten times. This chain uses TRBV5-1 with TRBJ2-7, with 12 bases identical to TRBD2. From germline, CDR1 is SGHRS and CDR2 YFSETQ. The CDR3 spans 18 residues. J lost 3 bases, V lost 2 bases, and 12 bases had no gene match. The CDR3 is CASSFRLAGAKGYYEQYF. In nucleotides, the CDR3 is TGCGCCAGCAGCTTCAGACTAGCGGGAGCAAAGGGGTACTACGAGCAGTACTTC.

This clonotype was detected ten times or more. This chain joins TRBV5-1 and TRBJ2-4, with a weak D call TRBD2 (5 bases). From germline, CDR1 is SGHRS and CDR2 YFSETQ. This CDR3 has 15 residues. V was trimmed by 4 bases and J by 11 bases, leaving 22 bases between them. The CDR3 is CASSLPGPSLEVQYF. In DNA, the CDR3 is TGCGCCAGCAGCCTACCCGGGCCCTCCTTGGAGGTTCAGTACTTC. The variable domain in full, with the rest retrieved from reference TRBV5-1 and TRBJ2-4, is KAGVTQTPRYLIKTRGQQVTLSCSPISGHRSVSWYQQTPGQGLQFLFEYFSETQRNKGNFPGRFSGRQFSNSRSEMNVSTLELGDSALYLCASSLPGPSLEVQYFGAGTRLSVL.

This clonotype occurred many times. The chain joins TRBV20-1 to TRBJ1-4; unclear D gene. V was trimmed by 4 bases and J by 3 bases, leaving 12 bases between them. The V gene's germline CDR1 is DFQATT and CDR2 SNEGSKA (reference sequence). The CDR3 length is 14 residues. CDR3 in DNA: TGCAGTGCTACCCCCACAGCCTCTAATGAAAAACTGTTTTTT. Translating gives CSATPTASNEKLFF.

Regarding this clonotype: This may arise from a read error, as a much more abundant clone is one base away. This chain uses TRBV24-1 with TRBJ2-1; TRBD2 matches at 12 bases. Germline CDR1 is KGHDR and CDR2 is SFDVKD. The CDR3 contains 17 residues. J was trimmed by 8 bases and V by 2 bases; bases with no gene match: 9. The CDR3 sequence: CATSDSSPSGRADEQFF. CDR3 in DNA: TGTGCCACCAGTGATTCATCCCCTAGCGGGAGGGCCGATGAGCAGTTCTTC.

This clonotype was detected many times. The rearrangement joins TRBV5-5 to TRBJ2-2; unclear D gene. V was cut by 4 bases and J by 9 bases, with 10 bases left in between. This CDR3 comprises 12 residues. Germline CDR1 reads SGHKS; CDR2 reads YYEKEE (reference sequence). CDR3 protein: CASSPHLRELFF. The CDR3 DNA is TGTGCCAGCAGCCCCCATCTGCGGGAGCTGTTTTTT.

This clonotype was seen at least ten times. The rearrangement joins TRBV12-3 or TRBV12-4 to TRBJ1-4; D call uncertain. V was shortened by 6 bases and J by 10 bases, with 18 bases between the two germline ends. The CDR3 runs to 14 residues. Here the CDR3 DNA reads TGTGCCAGCAGCCCCAATTCTGGGTTTGGAAAACTGTTTTTT. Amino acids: CASSPNSGFGKLFF.

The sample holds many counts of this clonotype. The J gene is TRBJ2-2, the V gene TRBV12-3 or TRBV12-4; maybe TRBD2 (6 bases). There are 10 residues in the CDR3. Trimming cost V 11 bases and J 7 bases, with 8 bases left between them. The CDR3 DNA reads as TGTGCCTCAGCGGGCGGGGAGCTGTTTTTT. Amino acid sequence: CASAGGELFF.

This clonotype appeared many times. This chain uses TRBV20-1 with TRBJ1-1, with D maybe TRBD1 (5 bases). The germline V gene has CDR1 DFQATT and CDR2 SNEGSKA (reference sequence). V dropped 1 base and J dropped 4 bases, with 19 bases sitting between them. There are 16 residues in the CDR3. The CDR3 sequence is CSARVNKAGGITEAFF. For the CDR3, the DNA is TGCAGTGCTAGAGTAAATAAGGCCGGGGGAATCACTGAAGCTTTCTTT.

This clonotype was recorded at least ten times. The DNA for the CDR3 is TGTGCCAGCAGCCGCCAAAGGACAGGGGATGGAGCCAAAAACATTCAGTACTTC. Its protein is CASSRQRTGDGAKNIQYF. The chain has TRBV4-2 and TRBJ2-4; 9 positions agree with TRBD1. CDR1 LGHNA and CDR2 YNFKEQ come from the germline V gene. V was clipped by 4 bases and J by 0 bases; unmatched bases: 10. The CDR3 length is 18 residues.

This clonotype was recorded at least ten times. In nucleotides, the CDR3 is TGTGCCAGCAGCCTTCAGGGAGGGCGTAGCAATCAGCCCCAGCATTTT. It yields the protein CASSLQGGRSNQPQHF. V is TRBV11-3 and J is TRBJ1-5, with a possible D match to TRBD1 (5 bases). The CDR3 extends over 16 amino acids. Trimming removed 5 bases from V and 0 bases from J, with 14 bases in between. In germline, CDR1 is SGHNT, CDR2 YENEEA.

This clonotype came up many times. The CDR3 sequence is CASSLDLGQETQYF. CDR3 bases: TGCGCCAGCAGCTTGGACCTGGGGCAAGAGACCCAGTACTTC. The V gene is TRBV5-1, the J gene TRBJ2-5, with D unclear. Germline V gene data show CDR1 as SGHRS and CDR2 as YFSETQ. Trimming left V 0 bases short and J 2 bases short, with 8 bases between. CDR3 size: 14 residues.

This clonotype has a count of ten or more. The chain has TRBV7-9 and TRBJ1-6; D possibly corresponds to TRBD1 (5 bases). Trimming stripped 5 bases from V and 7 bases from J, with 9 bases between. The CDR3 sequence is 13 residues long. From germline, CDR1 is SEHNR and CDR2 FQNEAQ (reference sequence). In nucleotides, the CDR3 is TGTGCCAGCAGCCCAAGGACAAATTCACCCCTCCACTTT. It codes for CASSPRTNSPLHF.

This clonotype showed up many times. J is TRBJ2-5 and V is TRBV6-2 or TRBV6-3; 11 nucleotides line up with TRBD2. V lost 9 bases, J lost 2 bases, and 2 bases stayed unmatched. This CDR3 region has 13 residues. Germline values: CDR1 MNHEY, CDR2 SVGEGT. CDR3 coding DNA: TGTGCCAGTCGACTAGCGGGGCAAGAGACCCAGTACTTC. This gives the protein CASRLAGQETQYF.

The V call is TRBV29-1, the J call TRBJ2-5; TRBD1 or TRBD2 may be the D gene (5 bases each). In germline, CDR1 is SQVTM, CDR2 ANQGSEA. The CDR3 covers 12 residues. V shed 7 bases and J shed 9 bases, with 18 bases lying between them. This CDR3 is CSAVRRGDAQYF. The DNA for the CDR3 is TGCAGCGCCGTCCGTAGGGGAGACGCCCAGTACTTC.